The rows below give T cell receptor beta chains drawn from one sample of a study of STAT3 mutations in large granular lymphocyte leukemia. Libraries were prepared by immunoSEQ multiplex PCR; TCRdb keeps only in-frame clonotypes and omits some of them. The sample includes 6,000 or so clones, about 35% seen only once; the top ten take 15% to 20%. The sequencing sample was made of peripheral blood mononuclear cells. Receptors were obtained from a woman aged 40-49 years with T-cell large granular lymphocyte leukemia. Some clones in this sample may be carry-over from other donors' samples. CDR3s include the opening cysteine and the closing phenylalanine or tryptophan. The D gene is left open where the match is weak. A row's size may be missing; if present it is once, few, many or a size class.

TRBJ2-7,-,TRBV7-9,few,CASSLVSGSHSEQYF,TGTGCCAGCAGCTTAGTGTCAGGAAGCCACTCCGAGCAGTACTTC
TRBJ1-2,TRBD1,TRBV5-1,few,CASSPGTDTYGYTF,TGCGCCAGCAGCCCTGGGACAGACACATATGGCTACACCTTC
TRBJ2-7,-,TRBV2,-,CASSVGQPSYEQYF,TGTGCCAGCAGTGTAGGACAGCCCTCCTACGAGCAGTACTTC
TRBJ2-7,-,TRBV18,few,CASSPRGRSLILGEQYF,TGTGCCAGCTCACCTCGGGGACGGAGTCTAATTTTGGGCGAGCAGTACTTC
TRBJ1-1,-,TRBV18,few,CASSPPYWGDTEAFF,TGTGCCAGCTCACCACCCTATTGGGGAGACACTGAAGCTTTCTTT
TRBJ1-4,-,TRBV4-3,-,CASSQELADSYNEKLFF,TGCGCCAGCAGCCAAGAGTTGGCGGACAGTTATAATGAAAAACTGTTTTTT
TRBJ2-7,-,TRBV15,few,CATSRDTGRGEQYF,TGTGCCACCAGCAGAGACACGGGGCGCGGCGAGCAGTACTTC
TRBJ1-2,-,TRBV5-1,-,CASSRDNQYGYTF,TGCGCCAGCAGTAGGGACAACCAGTATGGCTACACCTTC
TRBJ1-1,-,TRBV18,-,CASSPSVRGTEAFF,TGTGCCAGCTCACCTAGTGTTAGGGGCACTGAAGCTTTCTTT
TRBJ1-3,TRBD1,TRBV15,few,CATSMDRTGNTIYF,TGTGCCACCAGCATGGACAGGACTGGAAACACCATATATTTT
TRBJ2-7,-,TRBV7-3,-,CASSLPGALTTTLYF,TGTGCCAGCAGCTTACCGGGGGCCCTTACAACTACGTTGTACTTC
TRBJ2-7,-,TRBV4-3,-,CASSQDRDYYEQYF,TGCGCCAGCAGCCAAGACAGGGATTACTACGAGCAGTACTTC
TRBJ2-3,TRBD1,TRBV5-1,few,CASSLQDREKDTQYF,TGCGCCAGCAGCCTACAGGACAGGGAGAAAGATACGCAGTATTTT
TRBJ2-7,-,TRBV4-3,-,CASSLGTGSYEQYF,TGCGCCAGCAGCCTAGGTACAGGGTCTTACGAGCAGTACTTC
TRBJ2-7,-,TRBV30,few,CAWSEWQGVGEQYF,TGTGCCTGGAGTGAGTGGCAGGGAGTGGGCGAGCAGTACTTC
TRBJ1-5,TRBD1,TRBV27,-,CASRETGGISQPQHF,TGTGCCAGCAGGGAGACAGGGGGCATAAGTCAGCCCCAGCATTTT
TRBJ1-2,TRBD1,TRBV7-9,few,CASSLGQGNYGYTF,TGTGCCAGCAGCTTAGGACAGGGTAACTATGGCTACACCTTC
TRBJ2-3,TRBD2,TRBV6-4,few,CASSLAGGTDTQYF,TGTGCCAGCAGTCTAGCGGGGGGCACAGATACGCAGTATTTT
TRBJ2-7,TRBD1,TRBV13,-,CASSLERHGQGTYEQYF,TGTGCCAGCAGCTTAGAACGCCATGGACAGGGGACTTACGAGCAGTACTTC
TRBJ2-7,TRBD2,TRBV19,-,CASTFSGGFTEQYF,TGTGCCAGTACGTTCTCGGGGGGATTCACCGAGCAGTACTTC
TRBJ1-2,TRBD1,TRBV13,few,CASSYPGQGIDGYTF,TGTGCCAGCAGCTACCCGGGACAGGGAATAGATGGCTACACCTTC
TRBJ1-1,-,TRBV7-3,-,CASSLGGQTEAFF,TGTGCCAGCAGCCTAGGCGGACAGACTGAAGCTTTCTTT
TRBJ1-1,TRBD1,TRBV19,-,CASSSYRGRTEAFF,TGTGCCAGTAGTTCCTACAGGGGAAGAACTGAAGCTTTCTTT
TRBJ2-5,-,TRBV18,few,CASSQGLQETQYF,TGTGCCAGCTCACAAGGACTCCAAGAGACCCAGTACTTC
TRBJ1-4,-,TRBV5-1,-,CASSLAQSLNEKLFF,TGCGCCAGCAGCTTGGCCCAGTCTCTTAATGAAAAACTGTTTTTT
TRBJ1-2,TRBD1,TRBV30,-,CAWRVPGRGPGYTF,TGTGCCTGGAGGGTCCCGGGGAGGGGGCCAGGCTACACCTTC
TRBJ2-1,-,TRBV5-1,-,CASSPSWSPSVDEQFF,TGCGCCAGCAGCCCCTCTTGGTCACCCAGTGTCGATGAGCAGTTCTTC
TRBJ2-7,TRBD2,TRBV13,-,CASSLPLAESYEQYF,TGTGCCAGTAGCTTACCACTAGCGGAATCCTACGAGCAGTACTTC
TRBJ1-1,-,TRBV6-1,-,CASSEGGHGAFF,TGTGCCAGCAGTGAAGGGGGCCACGGGGCTTTCTTT
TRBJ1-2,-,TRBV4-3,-,CASSQGSGDGYTF,TGCGCCAGCAGCCAAGGATCAGGGGATGGCTACACCTTC
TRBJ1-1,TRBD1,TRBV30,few,CAWTRQGWTEAFF,TGTGCCTGGACAAGACAGGGATGGACTGAAGCTTTCTTT
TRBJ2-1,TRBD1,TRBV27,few,CASSQGQDPYNEQFF,TGTGCCAGCAGTCAGGGACAGGACCCCTACAATGAGCAGTTCTTC
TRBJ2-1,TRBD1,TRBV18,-,CASSPIQGGEFF,TGTGCCAGCTCACCGATACAGGGGGGCGAGTTCTTC
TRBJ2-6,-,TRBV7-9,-,CASSLVPVSSGANVLTF,TGTGCCAGCAGCTTAGTACCGGTTAGCTCTGGGGCCAACGTCCTGACTTTC
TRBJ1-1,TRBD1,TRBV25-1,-,CASSRTGDSTEAFF,TGTGCCAGCTCCCGGACAGGGGATTCGACTGAAGCTTTCTTT
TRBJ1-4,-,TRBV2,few,CASAGMNEKLFF,TGTGCCAGCGCCGGAATGAATGAAAAACTGTTTTTT
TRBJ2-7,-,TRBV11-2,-,CASSLGAASEQYF,TGTGCCAGCAGCCTAGGGGCCGCTAGTGAGCAGTACTTC
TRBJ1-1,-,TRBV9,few,CASSVEPLVTEAFF,TGTGCCAGCAGCGTTGAGCCCTTGGTCACTGAAGCTTTCTTT
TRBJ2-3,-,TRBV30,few,CAWSGRRAGGTDTQYF,TGTGCCTGGAGTGGCCGTAGGGCCGGAGGAACAGATACGCAGTATTTT
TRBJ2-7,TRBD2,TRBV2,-,CASKQQLAGFGKQYF,TGTGCCAGCAAACAACAACTAGCGGGATTTGGAAAGCAGTACTTC
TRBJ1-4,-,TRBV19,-,CASSFRWGRTNEKLFF,TGTGCCAGTAGTTTCCGATGGGGACGGACTAATGAAAAACTGTTTTTT
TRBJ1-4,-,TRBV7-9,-,CASSLRQMANEKLFF,TGTGCCAGCAGCTTGAGGCAGATGGCTAATGAAAAACTGTTTTTT
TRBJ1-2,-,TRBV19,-,CASSIPPADYTF,TGTGCCAGTAGTATACCTCCCGCCGACTACACCTTC